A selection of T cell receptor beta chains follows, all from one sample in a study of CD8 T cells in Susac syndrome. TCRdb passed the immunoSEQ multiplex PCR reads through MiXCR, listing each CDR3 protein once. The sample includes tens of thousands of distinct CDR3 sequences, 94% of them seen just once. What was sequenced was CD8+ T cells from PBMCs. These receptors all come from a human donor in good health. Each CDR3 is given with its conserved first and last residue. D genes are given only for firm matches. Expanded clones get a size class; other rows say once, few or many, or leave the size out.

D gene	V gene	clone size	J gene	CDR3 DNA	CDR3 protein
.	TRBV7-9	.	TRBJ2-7	TGTGCCAGCAGCTTAGGAGGGCACTACGAGCAGTACTTC	CASSLGGHYEQYF
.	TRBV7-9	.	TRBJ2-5	TGTGCCAGCGGGGGGGAGACCCAGTACTTC	CASGGETQYF
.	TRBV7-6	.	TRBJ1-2	TGTGCCAGCAGCATGTCAGGGGCTGGCTATGGCTACACCTTC	CASSMSGAGYGYTF
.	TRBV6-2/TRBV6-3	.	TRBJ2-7	TGTGCCAGCAGCCCCCTAGGATCCGAGCAGTACTTC	CASSPLGSEQYF
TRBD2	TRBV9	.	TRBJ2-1	TGTGCCAGCAGCCCCCGGACTAGCGGGATACACAATGAGCAGTTCTTC	CASSPRTSGIHNEQFF
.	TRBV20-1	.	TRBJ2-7	TGCAGTGCTAATCTCATGTTGGGCGGCCCCTACTCCTACGAGCAGTACTTC	CSANLMLGGPYSYEQYF
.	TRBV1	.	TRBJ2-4	TGCACCAGCACCCCGACTAGCGGGAGATCAGTGGCGGGATACGGCAAAAACATTCAGTACTTC	CTSTPTSGRSVAGYGKNIQYF
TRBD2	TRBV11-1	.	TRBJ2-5	TGTGCCAGCAGCTCAGCGGGAAACCGAGTCGCCCAGTACTTC	CASSSAGNRVAQYF
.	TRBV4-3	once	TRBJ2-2	TGCGCCAGCAGCCAAGCCCTAGCGAGCACCGGGGAGCTGTTTTTT	CASSQALASTGELFF
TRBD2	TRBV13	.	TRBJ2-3	TGTGCCAGCAGCTTAAACGCGGGGGACACAGATACGCAGTATTTT	CASSLNAGDTDTQYF
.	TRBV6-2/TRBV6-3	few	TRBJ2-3	TGTGCCAGCAGTTACTGGGCGACTAGCACAGATACGCAGTATTTT	CASSYWATSTDTQYF
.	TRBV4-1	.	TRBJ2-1	TGCGCCAGCAGCCAAACAGGGAGGGCGGATGAGCAGTTCTTC	CASSQTGRADEQFF
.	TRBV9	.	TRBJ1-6	TGTGCCAGCAGCGTAGTCGGACAGTTTAATTCACCCCTCCACTTT	CASSVVGQFNSPLHF
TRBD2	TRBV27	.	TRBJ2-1	TGTGCCAGCAGTTTAGGGTCTAGCGGGGAGCAGTTCTTC	CASSLGSSGEQFF
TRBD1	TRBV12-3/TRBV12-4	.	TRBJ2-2	TGTGCCAGCAGTCCCCGGGACAGTCACACCGGGGAGCTGTTTTTT	CASSPRDSHTGELFF
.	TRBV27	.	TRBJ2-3	TGTGCCAGCAGTCCGGGATACTCTAGCACAGATACGCAGTATTTT	CASSPGYSSTDTQYF
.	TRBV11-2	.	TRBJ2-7	TGTGCCAGCAGCTTCCAAGCTAGCACCTACGAGCAGTACTTC	CASSFQASTYEQYF
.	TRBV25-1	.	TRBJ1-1	TGTGCCAGCAGTGAATATCTCTTGCAGGGCCAGGCAGACACTGAAGCTTTCTTT	CASSEYLLQGQADTEAFF
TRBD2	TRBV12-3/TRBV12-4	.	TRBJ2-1	TGTGCCAGTGGGTTGGCTAGCGGGTACAATGAGCAGTTCTTC	CASGLASGYNEQFF
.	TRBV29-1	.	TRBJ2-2	TGCAGCGTTGAAGATGTTAGAGACACCGGGGAGCTGTTTTTT	CSVEDVRDTGELFF
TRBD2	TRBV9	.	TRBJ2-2	TGTGCCAGCAGCGTAGTTCTAGCGGGAGGAAAAACCGGGGAGCTGTTTTTT	CASSVVLAGGKTGELFF
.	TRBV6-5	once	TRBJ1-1	TGTGCCAGTTATCGAAACATAATGAACACTGAAGCTTTCTTT	CASYRNIMNTEAFF
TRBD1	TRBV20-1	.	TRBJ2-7	TGCAGTGCTAGAAGGGGACAGGTATACGAGCAGTACTTC	CSARRGQVYEQYF
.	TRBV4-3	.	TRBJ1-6	TGCGCCAGCAGCCAAATGGGACGGACGGAAAAGGGGGAAAATTCACCCCTCCACTTT	CASSQMGRTEKGENSPLHF
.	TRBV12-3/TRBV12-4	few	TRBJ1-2	TGTGCCAGCAGTTTGGGCGATGGCTACACCTTC	CASSLGDGYTF
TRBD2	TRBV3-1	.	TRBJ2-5	TGTGCCAGCAGCCACCCCTTAGCGGGGGGTCAAGAGACCCAGTACTTC	CASSHPLAGGQETQYF
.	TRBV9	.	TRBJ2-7	TGTGCCAGCAGCGGCGATCCACCACAATACGAGCAGTACTTC	CASSGDPPQYEQYF
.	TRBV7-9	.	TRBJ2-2	TGTGCCAGCAGCTTAGCGGCGCAGACGAACACCGGGGAGCTGTTTTTT	CASSLAAQTNTGELFF
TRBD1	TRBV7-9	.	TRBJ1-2	TGTGCCAGCAGCTTTACAGGGGCTAACTATGGCTACACCTTC	CASSFTGANYGYTF
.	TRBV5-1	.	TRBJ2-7	TGCGCCAGCAGCTGGGGCAGCACCTACGAGCAGTACTTC	CASSWGSTYEQYF
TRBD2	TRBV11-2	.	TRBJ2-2	TGTGCCAGCAGCTTTCTAGCGGAAGACACCGGGGAGCTGTTTTTT	CASSFLAEDTGELFF
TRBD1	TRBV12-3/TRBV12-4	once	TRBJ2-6	TGTGCCAGCAAGAAAACGGGACAGCCTAGCTCTGGGGCCAACGTCCTGACTTTC	CASKKTGQPSSGANVLTF